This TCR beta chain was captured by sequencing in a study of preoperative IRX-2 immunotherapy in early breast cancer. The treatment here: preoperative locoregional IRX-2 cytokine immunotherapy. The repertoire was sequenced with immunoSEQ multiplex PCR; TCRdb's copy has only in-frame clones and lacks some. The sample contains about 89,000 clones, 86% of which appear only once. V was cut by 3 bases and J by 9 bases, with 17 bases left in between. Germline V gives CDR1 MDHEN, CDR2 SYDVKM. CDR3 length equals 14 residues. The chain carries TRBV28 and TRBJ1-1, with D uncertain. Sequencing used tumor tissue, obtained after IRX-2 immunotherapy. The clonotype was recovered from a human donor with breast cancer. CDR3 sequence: CASSLVQTHRKAFF. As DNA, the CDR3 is TGTGCCAGCAGTTTGGTGCAGACCCACCGAAAAGCTTTCTTT.